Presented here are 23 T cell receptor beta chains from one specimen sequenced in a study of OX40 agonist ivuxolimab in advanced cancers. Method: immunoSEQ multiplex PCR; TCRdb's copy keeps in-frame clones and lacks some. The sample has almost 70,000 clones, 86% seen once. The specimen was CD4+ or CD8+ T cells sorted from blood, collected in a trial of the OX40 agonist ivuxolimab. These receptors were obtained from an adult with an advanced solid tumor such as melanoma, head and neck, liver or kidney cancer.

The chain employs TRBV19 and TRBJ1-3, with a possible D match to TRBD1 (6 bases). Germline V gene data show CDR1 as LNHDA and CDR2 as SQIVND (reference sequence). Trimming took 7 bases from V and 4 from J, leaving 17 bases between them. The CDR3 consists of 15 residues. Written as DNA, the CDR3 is TGTGCCAGTACCCCGAGGCGGGGGCGAGGAAACACCATATATTTT. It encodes CASTPRRGRGNTIYF.

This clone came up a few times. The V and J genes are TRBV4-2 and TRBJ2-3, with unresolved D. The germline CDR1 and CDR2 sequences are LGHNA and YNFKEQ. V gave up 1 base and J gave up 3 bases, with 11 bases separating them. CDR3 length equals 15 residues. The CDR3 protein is CASSQGGVRTDTQYF. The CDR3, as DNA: TGTGCCAGCAGCCAAGGCGGTGTCAGGACAGATACGCAGTATTTT.

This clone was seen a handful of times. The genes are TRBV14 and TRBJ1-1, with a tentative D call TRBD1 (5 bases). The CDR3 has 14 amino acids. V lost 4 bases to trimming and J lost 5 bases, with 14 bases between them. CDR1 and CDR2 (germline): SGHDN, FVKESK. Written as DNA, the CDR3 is TGTGCCAGCAGCCTCGCCACAGGAGGGACTGAAGCTTTCTTT. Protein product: CASSLATGGTEAFF.

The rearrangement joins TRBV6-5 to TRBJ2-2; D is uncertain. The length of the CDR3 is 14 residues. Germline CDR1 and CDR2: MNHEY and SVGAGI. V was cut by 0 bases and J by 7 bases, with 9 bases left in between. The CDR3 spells CASSYSIPVGELFF. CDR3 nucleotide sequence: TGTGCCAGCAGTTACTCGATCCCGGTCGGGGAGCTGTTTTTT.

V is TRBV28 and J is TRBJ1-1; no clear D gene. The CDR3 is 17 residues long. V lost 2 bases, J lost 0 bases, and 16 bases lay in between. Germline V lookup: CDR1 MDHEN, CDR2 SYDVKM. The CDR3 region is CASSLVKAVGMNTEAFF. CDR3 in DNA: TGTGCCAGCAGTTTAGTTAAAGCGGTAGGGATGAACACTGAAGCTTTCTTT.

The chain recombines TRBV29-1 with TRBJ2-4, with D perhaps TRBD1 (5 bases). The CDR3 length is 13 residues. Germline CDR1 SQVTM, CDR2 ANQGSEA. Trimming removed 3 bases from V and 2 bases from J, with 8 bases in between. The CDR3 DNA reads TGCAGCGTTGACGACAGATCCAAAAACATTCAGTACTTC. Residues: CSVDDRSKNIQYF.

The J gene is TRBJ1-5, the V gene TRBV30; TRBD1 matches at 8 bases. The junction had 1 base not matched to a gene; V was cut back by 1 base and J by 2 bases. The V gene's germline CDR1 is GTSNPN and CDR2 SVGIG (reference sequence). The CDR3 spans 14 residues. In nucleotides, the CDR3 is TGTGCCTGGAGTGCAGGGGGCGGCAATCAGCCCCAGCATTTT. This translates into CAWSAGGGNQPQHF.

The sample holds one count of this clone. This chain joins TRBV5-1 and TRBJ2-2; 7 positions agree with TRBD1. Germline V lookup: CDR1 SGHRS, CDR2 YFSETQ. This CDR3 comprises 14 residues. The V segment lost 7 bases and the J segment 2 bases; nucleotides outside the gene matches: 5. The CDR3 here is CASQRQGNTGELFF. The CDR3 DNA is TGCGCCAGCCAACGACAGGGTAACACCGGGGAGCTGTTTTTT.

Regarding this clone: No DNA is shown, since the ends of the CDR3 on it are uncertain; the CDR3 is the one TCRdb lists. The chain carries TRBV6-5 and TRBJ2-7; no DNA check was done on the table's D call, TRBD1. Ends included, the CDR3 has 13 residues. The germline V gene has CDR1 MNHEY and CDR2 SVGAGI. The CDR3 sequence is CASRVGTGAALYF.

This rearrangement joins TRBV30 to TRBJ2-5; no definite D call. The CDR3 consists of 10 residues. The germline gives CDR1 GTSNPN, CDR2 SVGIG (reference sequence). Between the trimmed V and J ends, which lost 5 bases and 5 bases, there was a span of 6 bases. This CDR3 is CAWRLETQYF. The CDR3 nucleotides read TGTGCCTGGCGATTGGAGACCCAGTACTTC.

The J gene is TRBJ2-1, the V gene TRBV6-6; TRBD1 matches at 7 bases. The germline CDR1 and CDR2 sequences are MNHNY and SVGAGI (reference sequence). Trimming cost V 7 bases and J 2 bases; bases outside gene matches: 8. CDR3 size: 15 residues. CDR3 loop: CASTYGTEPYNEQFF. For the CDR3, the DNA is TGTGCCAGCACCTACGGGACAGAACCCTACAATGAGCAGTTCTTC.

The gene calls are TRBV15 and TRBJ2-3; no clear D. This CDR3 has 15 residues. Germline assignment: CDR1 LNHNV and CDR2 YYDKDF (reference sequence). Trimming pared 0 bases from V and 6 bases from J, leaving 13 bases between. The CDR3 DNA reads TGTGCCACCAGCAGAGACGGTGGGATCCAGGATACGCAGTATTTT. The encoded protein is CATSRDGGIQDTQYF.

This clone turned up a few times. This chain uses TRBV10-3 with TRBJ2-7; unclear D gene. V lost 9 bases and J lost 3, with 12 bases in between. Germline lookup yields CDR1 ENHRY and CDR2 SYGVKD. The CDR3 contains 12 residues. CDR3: CAIAQEFYEQYF. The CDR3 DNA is TGTGCCATTGCGCAGGAGTTCTACGAGCAGTACTTC.

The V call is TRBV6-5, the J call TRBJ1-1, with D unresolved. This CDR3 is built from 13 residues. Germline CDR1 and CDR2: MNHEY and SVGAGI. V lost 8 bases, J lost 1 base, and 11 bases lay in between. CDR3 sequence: CASAGPGNTEAFF. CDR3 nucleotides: TGTGCCAGCGCCGGCCCGGGGAACACTGAAGCTTTCTTT.

CDR3 amino acids: CASSWAGGADSPLHF. The CDR3 DNA reads as TGTGCCAGCAGCTGGGCAGGTGGGGCTGATTCACCCCTCCACTTT. This chain uses TRBV5-4 with TRBJ1-6, with D possibly matching TRBD1 (5 bases). Germline loops: CDR1 SGHNT, CDR2 YYREEE (reference sequence). V lost 3 bases, J lost 8 bases, and 15 bases lay in between. CDR3 size: 15 residues.

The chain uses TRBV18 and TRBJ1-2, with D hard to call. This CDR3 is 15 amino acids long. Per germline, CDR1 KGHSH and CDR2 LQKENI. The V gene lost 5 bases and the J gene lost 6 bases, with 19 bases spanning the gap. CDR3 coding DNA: TGTGCCAGCTCATTGAACCAGGTAGAAGTGGATGGCTACACCTTC. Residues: CASSLNQVEVDGYTF.

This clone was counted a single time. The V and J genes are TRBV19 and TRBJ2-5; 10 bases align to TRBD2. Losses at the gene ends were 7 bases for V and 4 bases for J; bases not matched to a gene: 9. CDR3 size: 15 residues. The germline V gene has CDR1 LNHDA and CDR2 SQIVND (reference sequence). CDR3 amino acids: CASTRAGGDGETQYF. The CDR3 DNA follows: TGTGCCAGTACCCGAGCGGGGGGGGATGGAGAGACCCAGTACTTC.

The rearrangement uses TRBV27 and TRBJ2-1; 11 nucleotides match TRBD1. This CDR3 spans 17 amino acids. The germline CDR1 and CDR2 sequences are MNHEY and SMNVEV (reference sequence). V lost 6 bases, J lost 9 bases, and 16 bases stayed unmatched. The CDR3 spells CASSRRTGTGGGSEQFF. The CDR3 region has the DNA TGTGCCAGCAGCCGCCGGACCGGGACAGGGGGTGGGAGTGAGCAGTTCTTC.

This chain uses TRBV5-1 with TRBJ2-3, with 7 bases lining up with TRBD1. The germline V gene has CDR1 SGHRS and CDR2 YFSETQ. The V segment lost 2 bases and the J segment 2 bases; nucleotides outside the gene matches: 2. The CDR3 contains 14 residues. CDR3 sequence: CASSFGQATDTQYF. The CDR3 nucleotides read TGCGCCAGCAGCTTCGGACAGGCCACAGATACGCAGTATTTT.

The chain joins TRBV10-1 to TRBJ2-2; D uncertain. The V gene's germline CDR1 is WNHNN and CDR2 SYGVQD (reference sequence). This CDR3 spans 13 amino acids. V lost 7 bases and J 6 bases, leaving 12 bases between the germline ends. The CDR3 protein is CASNRFIAGELFF. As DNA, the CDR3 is TGCGCCAGCAATCGGTTCATCGCCGGGGAGCTGTTTTTT.

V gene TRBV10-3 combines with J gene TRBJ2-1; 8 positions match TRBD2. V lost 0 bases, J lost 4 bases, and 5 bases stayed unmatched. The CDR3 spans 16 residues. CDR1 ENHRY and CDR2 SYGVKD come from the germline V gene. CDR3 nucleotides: TGTGCCATCAGTGAGTCCATAGCGGGGCTATACAATGAGCAGTTCTTC. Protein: CAISESIAGLYNEQFF.

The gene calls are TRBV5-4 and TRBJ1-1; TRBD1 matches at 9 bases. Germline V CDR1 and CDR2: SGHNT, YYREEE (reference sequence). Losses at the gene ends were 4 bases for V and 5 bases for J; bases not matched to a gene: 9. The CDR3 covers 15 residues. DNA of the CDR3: TGTGCCAGCAGCCGTAACCCGGGACAGGGTACTGAAGCTTTCTTT. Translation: CASSRNPGQGTEAFF.

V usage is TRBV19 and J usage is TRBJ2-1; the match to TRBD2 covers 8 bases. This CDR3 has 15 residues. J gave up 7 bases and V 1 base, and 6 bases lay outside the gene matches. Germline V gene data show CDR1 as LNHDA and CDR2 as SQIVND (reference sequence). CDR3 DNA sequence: TGTGCCAGTAGTATAGCGGGACTAGTCTCGAATGAGCAGTTCTTC. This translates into CASSIAGLVSNEQFF.